Listed here is a single TCR beta chain. Its target antigen remains unknown. Within one base of it there is no much larger clone, and no base qualities were kept. The germline V gene (reference sequence) gives CDR1 as LGHDT and CDR2 as YNNKEL. V sheds 1 base and J sheds 3 bases, leaving 13 bases between their ends. The CDR3 runs 17 amino acids, cysteine and phenylalanine included. Of the read, only the CDR3 DNA is kept; its 51 bases are in frame from base 1. Whole blood was collected in K2EDTA tubes by collaborating institutions according to the institutions' own protocols. For TCRbeta analysis, collaborator samples were shipped as frozen whole blood, as isolated PBMCs, or as DNA extracted from either sample type. The immunoSEQ Assay, a bias-controlled multiplex PCR, was used to amplify TCRbeta CDR3 regions from genomic DNA. The paper's processing steps were these. Within the assay, amplification of reference gene primers was used to estimate how many nucleated cells each sample contained. To quantify the absolute abundance of each unique TCRbeta CDR3 rearrangement, sequence reads were collapsed and filtered. For each sample, productive Simpson clonality was calculated as the square root of Simpson's diversity index over productive rearrangements. TCRdb stores this immuneACCESS table with in-frame sequences only. Part of the clones is absent; in the studies checked, under half of the shortfall reflects unresolved V genes, and no reason is known for the rest. V and J calls and clone size are those listed in that table; D and trimming were worked out from the DNA. The sample table records about 74,000 clones; more than 75% of these occur just once. The ten largest account for about 9% of the sample.

This specimen belongs to a study of blood T cell repertoires in COVID-19 (TCRdb year 2020). About the study as a whole: Samples from collaborators originated in the United States, Italy and Spain and spanned both the acute and convalescent phases of COVID-19. The material from the prospective study consisted of cDNA or gDNA derived from T cells, B-cell-depleted T cells, or PBMCs. Subjects who had been exposed to COVID-19, were actively infected with it, or had recovered from it provided the deeply sampled blood TCRbeta repertoires that made up the dataset. The repertoires were released in a freely available public database meant as a resource for research on the immune response to SARS-CoV-2. Samples came from the ongoing ImmuneRACE study (first 160 participants) plus 1,254 subjects from 6 global collaborators. A de-identified subject ID, COVID-19 status, age in years and sex were almost always included in the sample metadata. Where available, HLA class I and class II types were obtained from metadata supplied by the sample provider rather than from assay-based typing. What the study reported, not specific to this receptor: Clinical and demographic metadata were provided uncurated, with the amount varying by source and participant.

The chain is encoded by TRBV3-1 (or the pseudogene TRBV3-2) joined to TRBJ1-6; 5 matching bases give a weak D call of TRBD1. Sequenced input: peripheral blood. The clonotype was recovered from a human donor in a cohort sampled during active COVID-19. The bases read TGTGCCAGCAGCCAAGCAGGGTGGCAGCTCTATAATTCACCCCTCCACTTT. This sequence encodes CASSQAGWQLYNSPLHF.